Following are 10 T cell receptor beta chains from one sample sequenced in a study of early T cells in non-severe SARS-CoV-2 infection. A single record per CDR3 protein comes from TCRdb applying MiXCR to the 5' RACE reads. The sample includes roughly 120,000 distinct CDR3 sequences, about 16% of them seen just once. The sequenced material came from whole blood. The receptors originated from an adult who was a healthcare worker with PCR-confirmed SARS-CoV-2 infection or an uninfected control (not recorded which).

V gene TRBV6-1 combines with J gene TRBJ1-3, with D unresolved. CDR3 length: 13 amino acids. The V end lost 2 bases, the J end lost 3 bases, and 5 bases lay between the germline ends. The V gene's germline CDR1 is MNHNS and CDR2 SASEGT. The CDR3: CASSELHGNTIYF. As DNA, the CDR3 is TGTGCCAGCAGTGAACTCCATGGAAACACCATATATTTT.

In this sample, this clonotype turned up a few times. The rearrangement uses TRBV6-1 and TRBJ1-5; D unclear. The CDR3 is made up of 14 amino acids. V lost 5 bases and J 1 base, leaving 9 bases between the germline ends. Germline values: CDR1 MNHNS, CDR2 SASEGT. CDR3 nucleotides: TGTGCCAGCAGTAAGATCGGAAGCAATCAGCCCCAGCATTTT. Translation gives CASSKIGSNQPQHF.

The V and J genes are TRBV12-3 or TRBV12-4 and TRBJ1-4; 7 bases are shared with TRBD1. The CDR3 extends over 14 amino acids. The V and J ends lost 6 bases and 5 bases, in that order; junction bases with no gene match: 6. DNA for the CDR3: TGTGCCAGCAGACCCGGGACAGAAAATGAAAAACTGTTTTTT. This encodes CASRPGTENEKLFF.

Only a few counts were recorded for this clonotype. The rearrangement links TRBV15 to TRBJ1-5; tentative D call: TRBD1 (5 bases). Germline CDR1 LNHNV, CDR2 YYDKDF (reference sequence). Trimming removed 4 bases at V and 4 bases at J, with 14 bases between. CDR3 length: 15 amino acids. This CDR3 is CATSINRGLNQPQHF. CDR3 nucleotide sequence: TGTGCCACCAGCATTAACCGGGGCCTGAATCAGCCCCAGCATTTT.

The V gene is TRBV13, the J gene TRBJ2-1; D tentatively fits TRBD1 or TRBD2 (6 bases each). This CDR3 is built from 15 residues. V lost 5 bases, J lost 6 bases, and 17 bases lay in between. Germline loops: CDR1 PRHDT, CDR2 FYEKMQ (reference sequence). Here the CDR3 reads CASSPDYGGLNEQFF. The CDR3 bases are TGTGCCAGCAGCCCGGATTACGGGGGCCTCAATGAGCAGTTCTTC.

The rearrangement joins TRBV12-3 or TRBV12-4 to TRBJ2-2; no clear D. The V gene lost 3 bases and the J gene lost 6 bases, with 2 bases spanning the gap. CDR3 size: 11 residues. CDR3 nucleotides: TGTGCCAGCAGTTTTGCCGGGGAGCTGTTTTTT. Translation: CASSFAGELFF.

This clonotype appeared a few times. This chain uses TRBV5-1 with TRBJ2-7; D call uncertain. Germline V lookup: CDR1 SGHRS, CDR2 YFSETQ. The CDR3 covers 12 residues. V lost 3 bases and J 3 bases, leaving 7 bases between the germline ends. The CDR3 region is CASSSTSYEQYF. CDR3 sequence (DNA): TGCGCCAGCAGCTCGACAAGCTACGAGCAGTACTTC. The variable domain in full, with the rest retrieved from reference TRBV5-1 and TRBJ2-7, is KAGVTQTPRYLIKTRGQQVTLSCSPISGHRSVSWYQQTPGQGLQFLFEYFSETQRNKGNFPGRFSGRQFSNSRSEMNVSTLELGDSALYLCASSSTSYEQYFGPGTRLTVT.

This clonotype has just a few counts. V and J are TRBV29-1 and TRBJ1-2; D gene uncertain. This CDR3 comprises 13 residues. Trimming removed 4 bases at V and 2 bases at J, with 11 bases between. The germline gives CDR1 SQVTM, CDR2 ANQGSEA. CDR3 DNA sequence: TGCAGCGTTGCTGTGCAGCAAAACTATGGCTACACCTTC. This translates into CSVAVQQNYGYTF.

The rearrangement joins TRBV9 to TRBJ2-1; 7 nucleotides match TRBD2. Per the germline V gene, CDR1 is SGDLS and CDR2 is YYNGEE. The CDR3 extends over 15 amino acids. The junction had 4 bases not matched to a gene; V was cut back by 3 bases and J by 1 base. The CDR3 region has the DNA TGTGCCAGCAGCGAAGACGGGGGGTCCTACAATGAGCAGTTCTTC. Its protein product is CASSEDGGSYNEQFF.

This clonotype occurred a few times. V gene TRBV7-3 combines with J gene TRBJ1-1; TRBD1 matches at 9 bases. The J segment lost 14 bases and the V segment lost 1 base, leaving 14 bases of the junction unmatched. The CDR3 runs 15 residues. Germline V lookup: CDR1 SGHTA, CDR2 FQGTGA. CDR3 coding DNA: TGTGCCAGCAGCTTAAGAGCTAGGGGACAGGGAATCTTCTTCTTT. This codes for CASSLRARGQGIFFF.